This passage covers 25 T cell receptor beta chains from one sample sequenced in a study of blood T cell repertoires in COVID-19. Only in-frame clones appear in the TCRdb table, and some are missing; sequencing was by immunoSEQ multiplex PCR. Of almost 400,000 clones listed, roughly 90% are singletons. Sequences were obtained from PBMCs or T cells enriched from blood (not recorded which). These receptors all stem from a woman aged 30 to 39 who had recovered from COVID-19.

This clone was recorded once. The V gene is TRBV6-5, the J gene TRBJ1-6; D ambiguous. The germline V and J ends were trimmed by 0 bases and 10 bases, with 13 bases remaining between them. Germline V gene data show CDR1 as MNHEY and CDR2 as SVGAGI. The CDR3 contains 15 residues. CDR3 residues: CASSYSTDSLSPLHF. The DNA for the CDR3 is TGTGCCAGCAGTTACTCCACAGATTCGCTCTCACCCCTCCACTTT.

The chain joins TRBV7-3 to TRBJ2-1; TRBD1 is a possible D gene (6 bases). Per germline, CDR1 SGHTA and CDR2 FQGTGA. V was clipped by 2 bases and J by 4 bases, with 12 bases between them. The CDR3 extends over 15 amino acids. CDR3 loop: CASSLGRQGYNEQFF. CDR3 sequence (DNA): TGTGCCAGCAGCTTAGGGCGTCAGGGGTACAATGAGCAGTTCTTC.

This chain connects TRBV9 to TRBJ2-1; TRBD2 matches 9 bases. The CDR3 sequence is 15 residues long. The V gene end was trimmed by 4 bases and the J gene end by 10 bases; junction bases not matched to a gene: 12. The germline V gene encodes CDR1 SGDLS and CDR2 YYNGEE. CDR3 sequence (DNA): TGTGCCAGCAGCCCCAGCTGGGGGAGCGGGGGGGAGCAGTTCTTC. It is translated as CASSPSWGSGGEQFF. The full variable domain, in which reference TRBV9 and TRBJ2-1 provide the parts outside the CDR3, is DSGVTQTPKHLITATGQRVTLRCSPRSGDLSVYWYQQSLDQGLQFLIQYYNGEERAKGNILERFSAQQFPDLHSELNLSSLELGDSALYFCASSPSWGSGGEQFFGPGTRLTVL.

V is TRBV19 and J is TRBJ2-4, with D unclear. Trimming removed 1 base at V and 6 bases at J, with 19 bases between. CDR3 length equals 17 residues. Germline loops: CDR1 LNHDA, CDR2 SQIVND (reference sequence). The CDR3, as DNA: TGTGCCAGTAGTATAGTTCCCCCAAGCTCCTACCGAAACATTCAGTACTTC. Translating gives CASSIVPPSSYRNIQYF.

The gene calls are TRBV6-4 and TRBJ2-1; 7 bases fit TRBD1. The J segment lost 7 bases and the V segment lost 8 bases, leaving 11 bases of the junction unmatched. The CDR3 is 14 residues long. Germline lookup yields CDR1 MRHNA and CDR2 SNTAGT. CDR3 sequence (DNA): TGTGCCAGCGGTACAGGGGAAGGAGGAAATGAGCAGTTCTTC. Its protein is CASGTGEGGNEQFF.

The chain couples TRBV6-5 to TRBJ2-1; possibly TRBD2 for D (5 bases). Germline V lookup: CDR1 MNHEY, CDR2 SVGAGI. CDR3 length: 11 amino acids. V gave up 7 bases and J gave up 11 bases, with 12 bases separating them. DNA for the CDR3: TGTGCCAGCACCCGCGCGGGTAAGCAGTTCTTC. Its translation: CASTRAGKQFF.

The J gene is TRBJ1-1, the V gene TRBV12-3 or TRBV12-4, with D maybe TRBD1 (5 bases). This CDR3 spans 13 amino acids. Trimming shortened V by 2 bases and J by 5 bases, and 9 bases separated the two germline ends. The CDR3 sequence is CASSLNQGTEAFF. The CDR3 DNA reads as TGTGCCAGCAGTTTAAATCAGGGAACTGAAGCTTTCTTT.

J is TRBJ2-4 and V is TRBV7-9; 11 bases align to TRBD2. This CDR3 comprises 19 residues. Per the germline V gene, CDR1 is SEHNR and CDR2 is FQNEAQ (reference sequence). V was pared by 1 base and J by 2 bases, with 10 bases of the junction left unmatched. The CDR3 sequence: CASSLVGSGRAGTKNIQYF. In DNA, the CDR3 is TGTGCCAGCAGCTTAGTGGGTAGCGGGAGGGCCGGGACCAAAAACATTCAGTACTTC.

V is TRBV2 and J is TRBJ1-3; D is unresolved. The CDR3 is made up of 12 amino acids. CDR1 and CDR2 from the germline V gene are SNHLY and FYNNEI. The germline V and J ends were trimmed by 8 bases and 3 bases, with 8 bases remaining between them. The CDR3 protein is CASLHSGNTIYF. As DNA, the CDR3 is TGTGCCAGCCTCCACAGTGGAAACACCATATATTTT.

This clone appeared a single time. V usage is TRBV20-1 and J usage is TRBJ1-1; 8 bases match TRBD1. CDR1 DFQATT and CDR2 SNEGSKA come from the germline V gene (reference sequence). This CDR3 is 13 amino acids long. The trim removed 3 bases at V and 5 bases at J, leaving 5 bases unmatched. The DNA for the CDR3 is TGCAGTGCTAGTCGGGACAGGCCAACTGAAGCTTTCTTT. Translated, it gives CSASRDRPTEAFF.

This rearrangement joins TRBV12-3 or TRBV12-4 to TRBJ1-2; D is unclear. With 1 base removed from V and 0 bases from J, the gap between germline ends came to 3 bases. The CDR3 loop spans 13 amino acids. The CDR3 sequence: CASSLVANYGYTF. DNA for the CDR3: TGTGCCAGCAGTTTAGTAGCTAACTATGGCTACACCTTC.

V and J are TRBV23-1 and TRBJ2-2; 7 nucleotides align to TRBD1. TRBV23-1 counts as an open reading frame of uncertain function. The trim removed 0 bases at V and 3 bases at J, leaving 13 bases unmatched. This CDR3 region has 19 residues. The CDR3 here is CASSQSGQEAHPYTGELFF. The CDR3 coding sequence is TGCGCCAGCAGTCAATCCGGACAGGAAGCCCACCCGTACACCGGGGAGCTGTTTTTT.

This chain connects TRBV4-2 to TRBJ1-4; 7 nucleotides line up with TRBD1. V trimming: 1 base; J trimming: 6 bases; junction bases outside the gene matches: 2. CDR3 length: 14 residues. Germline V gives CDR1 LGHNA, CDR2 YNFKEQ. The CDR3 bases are TGTGCCAGCAGCCAAGTCAGGGGGGATGAAAAACTGTTTTTT. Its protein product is CASSQVRGDEKLFF.

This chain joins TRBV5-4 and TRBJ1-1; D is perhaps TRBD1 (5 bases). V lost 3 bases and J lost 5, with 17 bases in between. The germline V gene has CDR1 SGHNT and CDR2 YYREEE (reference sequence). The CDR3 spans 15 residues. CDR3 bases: TGTGCCAGCAGCTCGAAGGGGCAGGGCTGGACTGAAGCTTTCTTT. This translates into CASSSKGQGWTEAFF.

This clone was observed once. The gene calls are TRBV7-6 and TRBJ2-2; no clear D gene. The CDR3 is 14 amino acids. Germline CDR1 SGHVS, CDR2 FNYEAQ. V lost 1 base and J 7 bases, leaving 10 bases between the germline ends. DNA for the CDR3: TGTGCCAGCAGCTTAGGAGCTAGTGTCGGGGAGCTGTTTTTT. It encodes CASSLGASVGELFF.

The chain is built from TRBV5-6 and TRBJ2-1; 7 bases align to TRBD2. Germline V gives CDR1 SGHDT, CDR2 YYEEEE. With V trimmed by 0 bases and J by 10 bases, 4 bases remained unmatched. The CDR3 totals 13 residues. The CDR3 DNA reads TGTGCCAGCAGCTTGGTTGTGGGAGGGGAGCAGTTCTTC. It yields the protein CASSLVVGGEQFF.

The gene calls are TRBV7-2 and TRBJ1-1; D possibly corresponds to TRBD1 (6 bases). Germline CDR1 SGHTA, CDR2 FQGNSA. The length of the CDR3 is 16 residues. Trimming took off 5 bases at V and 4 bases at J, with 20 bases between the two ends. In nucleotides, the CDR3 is TGTGCCAGCAGCCTAGGACAGTATCGCATGGGCACTGAAGCTTTCTTT. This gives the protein CASSLGQYRMGTEAFF.

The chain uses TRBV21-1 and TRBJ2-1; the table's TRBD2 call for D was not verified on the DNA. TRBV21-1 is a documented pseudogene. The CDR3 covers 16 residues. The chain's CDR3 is CASSKVGGRAPHEQFF. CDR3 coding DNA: TGTGCCAGCAGCAAAGTCGGCGGGAGGGCTCCCCATGAGCAGTTCTTC.

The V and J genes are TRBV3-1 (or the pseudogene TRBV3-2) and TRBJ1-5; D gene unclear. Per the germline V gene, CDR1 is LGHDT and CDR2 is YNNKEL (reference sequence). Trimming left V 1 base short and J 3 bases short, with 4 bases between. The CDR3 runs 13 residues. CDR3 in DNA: TGTGCCAGCAGCCAAGGAGTCAATCAGCCCCAGCATTTT. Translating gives CASSQGVNQPQHF.

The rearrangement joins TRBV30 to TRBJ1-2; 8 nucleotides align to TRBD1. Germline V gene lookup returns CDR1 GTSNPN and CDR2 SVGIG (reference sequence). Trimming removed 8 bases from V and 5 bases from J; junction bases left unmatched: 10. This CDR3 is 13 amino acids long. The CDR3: CARTQGASYGYTF. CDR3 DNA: TGTGCCCGGACCCAGGGGGCGTCGTATGGCTACACCTTC.

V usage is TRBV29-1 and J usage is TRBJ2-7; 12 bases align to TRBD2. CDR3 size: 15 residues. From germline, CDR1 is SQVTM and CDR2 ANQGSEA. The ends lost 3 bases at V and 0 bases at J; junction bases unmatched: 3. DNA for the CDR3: TGCAGCGTTGAGGGACTAGCGGGTAGCTCCTACGAGCAGTACTTC. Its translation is CSVEGLAGSSYEQYF.

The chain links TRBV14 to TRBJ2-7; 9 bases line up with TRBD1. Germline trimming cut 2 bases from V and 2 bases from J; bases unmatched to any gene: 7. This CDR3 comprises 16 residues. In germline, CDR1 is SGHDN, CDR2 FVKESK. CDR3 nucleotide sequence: TGTGCCAGCAGCCAATGGAGGGACAGGGTAACCTACGAGCAGTACTTC. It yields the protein CASSQWRDRVTYEQYF. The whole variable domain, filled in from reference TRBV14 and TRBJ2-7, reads EAGVTQFPSHSVIEKGQTVTLRCDPISGHDNLYWYRRVMGKEIKFLLHFVKESKQDESGMPNNRFLAERTGGTYSTLKVQPAELEDSGVYFCASSQWRDRVTYEQYFGPGTRLTVT.

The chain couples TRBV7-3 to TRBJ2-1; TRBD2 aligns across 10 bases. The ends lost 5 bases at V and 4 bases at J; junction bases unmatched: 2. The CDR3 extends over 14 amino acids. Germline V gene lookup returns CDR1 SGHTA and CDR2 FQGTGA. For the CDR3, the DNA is TGTGCCAGCAGCCCGGGACTAGCGTACAATGAGCAGTTCTTC. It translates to CASSPGLAYNEQFF.

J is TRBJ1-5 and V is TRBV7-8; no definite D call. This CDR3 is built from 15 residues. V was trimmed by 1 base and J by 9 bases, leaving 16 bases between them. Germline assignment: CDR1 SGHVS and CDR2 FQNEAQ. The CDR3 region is CASSLGLYESRPQHF. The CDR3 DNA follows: TGTGCCAGCAGCTTAGGATTGTACGAATCGAGGCCCCAGCATTTT.

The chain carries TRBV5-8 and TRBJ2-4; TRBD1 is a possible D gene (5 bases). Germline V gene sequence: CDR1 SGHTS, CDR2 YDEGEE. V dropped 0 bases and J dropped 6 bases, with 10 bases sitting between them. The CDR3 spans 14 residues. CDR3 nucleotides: TGTGCCAGCAGCTTGGAGCAGGGCGCAAACATTCAGTACTTC. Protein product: CASSLEQGANIQYF.